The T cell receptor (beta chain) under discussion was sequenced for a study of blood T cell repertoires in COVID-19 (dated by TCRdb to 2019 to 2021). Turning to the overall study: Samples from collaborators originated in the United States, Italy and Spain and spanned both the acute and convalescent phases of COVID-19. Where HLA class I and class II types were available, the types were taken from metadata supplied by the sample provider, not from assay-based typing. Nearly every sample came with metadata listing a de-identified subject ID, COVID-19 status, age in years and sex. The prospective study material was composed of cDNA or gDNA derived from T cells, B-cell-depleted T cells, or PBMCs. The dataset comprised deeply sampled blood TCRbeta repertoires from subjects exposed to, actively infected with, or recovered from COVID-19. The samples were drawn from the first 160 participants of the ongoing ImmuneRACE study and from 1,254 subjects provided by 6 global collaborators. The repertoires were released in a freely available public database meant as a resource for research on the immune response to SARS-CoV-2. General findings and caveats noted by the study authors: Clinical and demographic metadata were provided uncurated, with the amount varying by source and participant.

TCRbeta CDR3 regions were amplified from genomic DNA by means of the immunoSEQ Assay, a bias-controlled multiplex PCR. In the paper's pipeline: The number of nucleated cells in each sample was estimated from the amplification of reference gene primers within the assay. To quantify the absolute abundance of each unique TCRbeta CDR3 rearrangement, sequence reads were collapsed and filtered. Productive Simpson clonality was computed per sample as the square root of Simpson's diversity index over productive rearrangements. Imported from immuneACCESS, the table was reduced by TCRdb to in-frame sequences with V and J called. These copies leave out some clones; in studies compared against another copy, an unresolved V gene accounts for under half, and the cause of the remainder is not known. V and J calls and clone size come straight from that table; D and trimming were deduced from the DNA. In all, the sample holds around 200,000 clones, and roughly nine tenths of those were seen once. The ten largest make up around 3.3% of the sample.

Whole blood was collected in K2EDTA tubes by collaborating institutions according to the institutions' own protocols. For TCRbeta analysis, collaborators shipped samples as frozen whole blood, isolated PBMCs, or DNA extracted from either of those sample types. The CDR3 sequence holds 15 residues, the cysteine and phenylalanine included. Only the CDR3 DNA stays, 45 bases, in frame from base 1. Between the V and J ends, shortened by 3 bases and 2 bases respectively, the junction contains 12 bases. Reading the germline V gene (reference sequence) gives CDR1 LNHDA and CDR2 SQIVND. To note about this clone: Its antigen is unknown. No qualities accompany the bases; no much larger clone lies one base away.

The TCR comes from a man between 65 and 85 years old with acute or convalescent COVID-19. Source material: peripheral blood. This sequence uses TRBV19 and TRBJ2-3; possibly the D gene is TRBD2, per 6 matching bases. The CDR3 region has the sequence CASSIQRASTDTQYF. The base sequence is TGTGCCAGTAGTATCCAGCGGGCTTCCACAGATACGCAGTATTTT.